This is a list of T cell receptor beta chains from one sample in a study of response to subunit inactivated influenza vaccine. Using its own MiXCR run on the RT-PCR reads, TCRdb lists one record per CDR3 protein. The table shows 400,000 to 650,000 distinct CDR3 sequences, with approximately 6.9% occurring only once. The sample consisted of PBMCs from blood, taken roughly 24 months after vaccination. All receptors derive from a man between 50 and 75 years old who received an inactivated influenza vaccine. Each CDR3 is given with its conserved first and last residue. D genes are given only for firm matches. Clone size is stated in some rows and not others, as once, few, many or a class when expanded.

many,TRBV7-8,TRBJ2-7,TRBD1,TGTGCCAGCAGCTTAGTTAGGGGGCGCGAGTACGAGCAGTACTTC,CASSLVRGREYEQYF
few,TRBV2,TRBJ1-5,NA,TGTGCCAGCAAGTTGTATAATCAGCCCCAGCATTTT,CASKLYNQPQHF
few,TRBV7-8,TRBJ2-1,TRBD2,TGTGCCAGCAGCACCAGCACTAGCGGGGGGTACAATGAGCAGTTCTTC,CASSTSTSGGYNEQFF
NA,TRBV5-1,TRBJ2-1,NA,TGCGCCAGCTCCAACGGCAGGGCGAATGAGCAGTTCTTC,CASSNGRANEQFF
few,TRBV29-1,TRBJ2-7,NA,TGCAGCACCCGAACAGTGAACTACGAGCAGTACTTC,CSTRTVNYEQYF
NA,TRBV7-9,TRBJ2-5,NA,TGTGCCAGCAGCTTAGGGACAGCCCGGTTCGGGGAGACCCAGTACTTC,CASSLGTARFGETQYF
many,TRBV2,TRBJ1-2,NA,TGTGCCAGCAGTGACCCCCTCGACAGTCTAAACGACTATGGCTACACCTTC,CASSDPLDSLNDYGYTF
many,TRBV11-3,TRBJ2-3,TRBD2,TGTGCCAGCAGCTTAAGATGGACAGCGGGAGGCGGTACAGATACGCAGTATTTT,CASSLRWTAGGGTDTQYF
NA,TRBV6-2/TRBV6-3,TRBJ1-2,TRBD1,TGTGCCAGCAGGACTCGACTGACAGGGATAGGCGGCTACACCTTC,CASRTRLTGIGGYTF
many,TRBV21-1,TRBJ2-1,NA,TGTGCCAGCAGCAAAGCCCGGCCCAGCTCCTACAATGAGCAGTTCTTC,CASSKARPSSYNEQFF
few,TRBV28,TRBJ2-7,TRBD2,TGTGCCAGCAGCTGGACCCCTGGGACTAGCGGGGGAAACGAGCAGTACTTC,CASSWTPGTSGGNEQYF
many,TRBV7-2,TRBJ2-7,NA,TGTGCCAGCAGCTACGCTTCCTACGAGCAGTACTTC,CASSYASYEQYF
NA,TRBV6-5,TRBJ1-6,NA,TGTGCCAGCAGTTACTCTTTACGGGGGGCCAGCTCCTATAATTCACCCCTCCACTTT,CASSYSLRGASSYNSPLHF
few,TRBV20-1,TRBJ2-3,TRBD2,TGCAGTGCTAGAGTTGTAGCGGGGACAGATACGCAGTATTTT,CSARVVAGTDTQYF
few,TRBV21-1,TRBJ2-7,NA,TGTGCCAGCAGCAAAGAGGCGAGAGGAGAATTGGACTCCTACGAGCAGTACTTC,CASSKEARGELDSYEQYF
few,TRBV12-3/TRBV12-4,TRBJ1-1,NA,TGTGCCAGCAGTTTTGGGACAAAGAACACTGAAGCTTTCTTT,CASSFGTKNTEAFF
NA,TRBV18,TRBJ2-5,TRBD1,TGTGCCAGCTCACCTCCGAGCGGACAGGGCCCCCAGTACTTC,CASSPPSGQGPQYF
NA,TRBV3-1,TRBJ1-4,NA,TGTGCCAGCAGCCTAGACCGGGCGGCCGGTGAAAAACTGTTTTTT,CASSLDRAAGEKLFF
NA,TRBV3-1,TRBJ2-1,NA,TGTGCCAGCAGCCAAGAAGGGGAGCGGGTTTTGAATGAGCAGTTCTTC,CASSQEGERVLNEQFF
many,TRBV4-3,TRBJ2-3,TRBD2,TGCGCCAGCAGCCAGGCCCCGGGAGGGCCTCCGCAGTATTTT,CASSQAPGGPPQYF
many,TRBV11-2,TRBJ2-3,NA,TGTGCCAGCAGCCCGTCGGGGCTTACGCAGTATTTT,CASSPSGLTQYF
NA,TRBV12-3/TRBV12-4,TRBJ2-3,NA,TGTGCCAGCAGTTCCCCTGGACTCCCGAATACGCAGTATTTT,CASSSPGLPNTQYF
many,TRBV7-8,TRBJ2-4,TRBD1,TGTGCCAGCAGCTTTCAGGGGGCTATGGCCATTCAGTACTTC,CASSFQGAMAIQYF
NA,TRBV5-5,TRBJ2-3,TRBD2,TGTGCCAGCAGCTTACCCGGGACTAGTTCTGATACGCAGTATTTT,CASSLPGTSSDTQYF
many,TRBV7-2,TRBJ2-5,NA,TGTGCCAGCAGTAGTCAAAGGGAGACCCAGTACTTC,CASSSQRETQYF
many,TRBV10-3,TRBJ2-7,TRBD2,TGTGCCATCAGCCAAGGGATGGCGGGAGAAAAGTCCCACGAGCAGTACTTC,CAISQGMAGEKSHEQYF
many,TRBV28,TRBJ2-2,NA,TGTGCCAGCAGTTTAAGCGGCAGCAACACCGGGGAGCTGTTTTTT,CASSLSGSNTGELFF
many,TRBV20-1,TRBJ2-3,NA,TGCAGTGCTAGAGCGGGAGTAGATACGCAGTATTTT,CSARAGVDTQYF
few,TRBV29-1,TRBJ2-5,TRBD1,TGCAGCGTTGGGTTCGGGACAGTCCAAGAGACCCAGTACTTC,CSVGFGTVQETQYF
NA,TRBV3-1,TRBJ2-5,NA,TGTGCCAGCAGCCAAGACCAGACTGGGGGCGAAGAGACCCAGTACTTC,CASSQDQTGGEETQYF
NA,TRBV20-1,TRBJ1-5,NA,TGCAGTGCTAGAGTTCGGACTAAAAATCAGCCCCAGCATTTT,CSARVRTKNQPQHF
many,TRBV7-6,TRBJ1-3,NA,TGTGCCAGCAGCAACAACAGGCTAGGCTCTGGAAACACCATATATTTT,CASSNNRLGSGNTIYF
NA,TRBV9,TRBJ2-7,NA,TGTGCCAGCAGCGCTGCGCCGGGGCTTTCCTACGAGCAGTACTTC,CASSAAPGLSYEQYF
NA,TRBV9,TRBJ1-1,NA,TGTGCCAGCAGCGTAGAGCTGGCGACTACCGGGGGCACTGAAGCTTTCTTT,CASSVELATTGGTEAFF
NA,TRBV20-1,TRBJ2-1,TRBD1,TGCAGTGCCACAGGGGCAGGGGGCGCCTACAATGAGCAGTTCTTC,CSATGAGGAYNEQFF
NA,TRBV5-1,TRBJ1-2,TRBD1,TGCGCCAGCGGTCCAGGGGGAGGCGGTTATGGCTACACCTTC,CASGPGGGGYGYTF
few,TRBV28,TRBJ2-5,NA,TGTGCCAGCAGCACCGGCGGATGGGTGGCGGATTCAGAGACCCAGTACTTC,CASSTGGWVADSETQYF
NA,TRBV20-1,TRBJ1-2,NA,TGCAGTGCTACACCTTTCGCTAACTATGGCTACACCTTC,CSATPFANYGYTF
NA,TRBV5-1,TRBJ2-7,TRBD2,TGCGCCAGCAGCGGGATACTAGCGGGAGCCTACGAGCAGTACTTC,CASSGILAGAYEQYF
few,TRBV20-1,TRBJ1-2,NA,TGCAGTGCTAGAAGGGGTGGGGGTGGAACTAACTATGGCTACACCTTC,CSARRGGGGTNYGYTF
NA,TRBV19,TRBJ1-1,TRBD1,TGTGCCAGTAGTATAGTTGGGACAGCCAACACTGAAGCTTTCTTT,CASSIVGTANTEAFF
NA,TRBV15,TRBJ1-1,NA,TGTGCCACCAGCAGAGTAGGACAGTTTTCGGGTGAAGCTTTCTTT,CATSRVGQFSGEAFF
NA,TRBV7-2,TRBJ2-1,TRBD1,TGTGCCAGCAGCTTAGCGCGGACAGGGGTTGAGCAGTTCTTC,CASSLARTGVEQFF
many,TRBV9,TRBJ2-2,TRBD2,TGTGCCAGCAGAACCGGGACTACCAACACCGGGGAGCTGTTTTTT,CASRTGTTNTGELFF
NA,TRBV12-3/TRBV12-4,TRBJ2-7,NA,TGTGCCAGCAGTTCAATAACTCAAACTAGGGGCGAGCAGTACTTC,CASSSITQTRGEQYF
NA,TRBV20-1,TRBJ2-7,NA,TGCAGTGCTAGAGGGTCTGATACGGGCGAGCAGTACTTC,CSARGSDTGEQYF